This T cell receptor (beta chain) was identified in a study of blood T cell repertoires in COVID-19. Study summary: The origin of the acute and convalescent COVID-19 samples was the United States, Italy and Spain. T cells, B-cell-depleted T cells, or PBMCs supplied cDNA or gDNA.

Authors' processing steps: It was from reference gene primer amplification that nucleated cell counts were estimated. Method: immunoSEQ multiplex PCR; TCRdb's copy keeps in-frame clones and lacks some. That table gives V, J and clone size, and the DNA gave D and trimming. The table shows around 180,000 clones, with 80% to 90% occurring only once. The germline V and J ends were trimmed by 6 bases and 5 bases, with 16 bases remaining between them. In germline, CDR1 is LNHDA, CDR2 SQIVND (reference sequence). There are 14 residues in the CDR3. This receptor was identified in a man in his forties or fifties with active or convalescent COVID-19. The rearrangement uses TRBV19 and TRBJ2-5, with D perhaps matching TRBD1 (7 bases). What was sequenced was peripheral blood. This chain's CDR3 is CASRPRGAGETQYF. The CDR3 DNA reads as TGTGCCAGTAGGCCCAGGGGGGCCGGGGAGACCCAGTACTTC.